The next 29 T cell receptor beta chains were all read from a single sample in a study of blood T cells in healthy people across ages. Together with a sample-barcoded 5' primer, a J-beta primer mix was included in a second PCR lasting about 7 to 11 cycles. MiXCR, applied by TCRdb to the 5' RACE reads, yields one record per CDR3 protein. The repertoire has fewer than 750,000 distinct CDR3 sequences, 47% of them found once; the top ten carry roughly 25%. The sequenced sample was blood. The receptors come from an elderly man in good health.

This clonotype has more than one count but fewer than ten. The chain is built from TRBV15 and TRBJ1-2; D gene uncertain. Germline CDR1 reads LNHNV; CDR2 reads YYDKDF (reference sequence). CDR3 length equals 13 residues. The V gene lost 0 bases and the J gene lost 13 bases, with 15 bases spanning the gap. The CDR3 loop is CATSRDRGGLGTF. The CDR3 nucleotides are TGTGCCACCAGCAGAGATCGGGGAGGATTGGGCACCTTC.

This clonotype has just a few counts. The gene calls are TRBV10-3 and TRBJ2-5; D perhaps matches TRBD2 (5 bases). The CDR3 is made up of 13 amino acids. Looked up from germline, CDR1 is ENHRY and CDR2 is SYGVKD. V was shortened by 3 bases and J by 7 bases, with 12 bases between the two germline ends. The CDR3 protein is CAISDVVEGTQYF. CDR3 DNA: TGTGCCATCAGTGATGTGGTAGAGGGGACCCAGTACTTC.

V is TRBV25-1 and J is TRBJ2-7; possibly TRBD2 for D (5 bases). The J call may not be correct, given that the DNA end is closer to TRBJ2-5. The CDR3 sequence is 17 residues long. CDR1 and CDR2 (germline): MGHDK, SYGVNS. CDR3 region: CASSESRGLGKLQTQYF. For the CDR3, the DNA is TGTGCCAGCAGTGAAAGCCGAGGGTTGGGGAAGTTGCAGACCCAGTACTTC.

This clonotype was recorded only once. CDR3 residues: CSVSTSGSTDTQYF. Written as DNA, the CDR3 is TGCAGCGTTTCAACTAGCGGAAGCACAGATACGCAGTATTTT. The chain couples TRBV29-1 to TRBJ2-3; TRBD2 agrees at 8 bases. The CDR3 spans 14 residues. J was trimmed by 0 bases and V by 5 bases; bases with no gene match: 4. Germline V gene data show CDR1 as SQVTM and CDR2 as ANQGSEA.

This clonotype has a handful of counts. The genes are TRBV7-6 and TRBJ2-1; 11 bases match TRBD1. There are 17 residues in the CDR3. Germline CDR1 reads SGHVS; CDR2 reads FNYEAQ. The V gene end was trimmed by 1 base and the J gene end by 5 bases; junction bases not matched to a gene: 7. This chain's CDR3 is CASSLGRTGGGNNEQFF. CDR3 bases: TGTGCCAGCAGCTTAGGACGGACAGGGGGCGGGAACAATGAGCAGTTCTTC.

V is TRBV30 and J is TRBJ1-2, with D possibly matching TRBD1 (5 bases). Germline CDR1 GTSNPN, CDR2 SVGIG (reference sequence). Trimming pared 4 bases from V and 4 bases from J, leaving 13 bases between. The CDR3 length is 13 residues. CDR3 protein: CAWNRGSPYGYTF. The CDR3 region has the DNA TGTGCCTGGAATAGGGGCAGTCCCTATGGCTACACCTTC.

This clonotype was detected many times. The chain recombines TRBV7-2 with TRBJ2-1; D remains unclear. There are 11 residues in the CDR3. V gave up 1 base and J gave up 9 bases, with 4 bases separating them. Looked up from germline, CDR1 is SGHTA and CDR2 is FQGNSA. The CDR3 loop reads CASSLVGEQFF. The CDR3 DNA sequence: TGTGCCAGCAGCTTAGTAGGTGAGCAGTTCTTC.

Turning to this clonotype: A read error is possible here, since a much larger clone lies one base away. This rearrangement joins TRBV20-1 to TRBJ2-5; 9 bases are a match to TRBD2. This CDR3 has 14 residues. V was clipped by 6 bases and J by 11 bases; unmatched bases: 16. The germline gives CDR1 DFQATT, CDR2 SNEGSKA (reference sequence). CDR3 sequence: CSASRGLAHNEQYF. CDR3 coding DNA: TGCAGTGCGAGCCGGGGACTAGCCCACAATGAGCAGTACTTC.

The chain combines TRBV4-3 with TRBJ1-4; no clear D gene. The CDR3 length is 15 residues. Trimming stripped 4 bases from V and 8 bases from J, with 17 bases between. Germline CDR1 is LGHNA and CDR2 is YSLEER. The CDR3 region is CASSRWGNELEKLFF. The DNA of the CDR3 is TGCGCCAGCAGCCGCTGGGGAAACGAATTGGAAAAACTGTTTTTT.

The chain is built from TRBV10-3 and TRBJ2-3, with 8 bases that match TRBD2. This CDR3 contains 15 residues. Germline assignment: CDR1 ENHRY and CDR2 SYGVKD. V shed 4 bases and J 5 bases; nucleotides not matched to a gene: 8. The CDR3 DNA sequence: TGTGCCATCAGTGGCTCCGGGGGGGGCCGAGATACGCAGTATTTT. It is translated as CAISGSGGGRDTQYF.

This clonotype was observed a few times. The rearrangement joins TRBV7-2 to TRBJ2-5; TRBD1 agrees at 8 bases. The germline V gene encodes CDR1 SGHTA and CDR2 FQGNSA. Germline trimming cut 0 bases from V and 1 base from J; bases unmatched to any gene: 7. The CDR3 is made up of 17 amino acids. This CDR3 reads CASSLALGTGRQETQYF. DNA for the CDR3: TGTGCCAGCAGCTTAGCGTTAGGGACAGGACGCCAAGAGACCCAGTACTTC.

The chain joins TRBV28 to TRBJ1-5, with 8 bases matching TRBD1. This CDR3 region has 17 residues. The trim removed 8 bases at V and 1 base at J, leaving 13 bases unmatched. CDR1 is MDHEN and CDR2 is SYDVKM in the germline V gene. CDR3 coding DNA: TGTGCCAGCGGTTGGACAGGGTCCCAGGGGAGCAATCAGCCCCAGCATTTT. Encoded protein: CASGWTGSQGSNQPQHF.

V gene TRBV20-1 combines with J gene TRBJ2-1; either TRBD1 or TRBD2 may supply D (5 bases each). Germline CDR1 DFQATT, CDR2 SNEGSKA (reference sequence). V lost 6 bases and J 5 bases, leaving 20 bases between the germline ends. The length of the CDR3 is 15 residues. Written as DNA, the CDR3 is TGCAGTGCAATGCCGGGACGAGCACCCCACAATGAGCAGTTCTTC. Translating it yields CSAMPGRAPHNEQFF.

This chain joins TRBV6-2 or TRBV6-3 and TRBJ2-2; D is unresolved. CDR1 is MNHEY, CDR2 SVGEGT, per germline. The ends were cut back, 6 bases at V and 5 bases at J, with 10 bases in the middle. The CDR3 sequence is 13 residues long. The CDR3, as DNA: TGTGCCAGCAGACTACTATGGACCGGGGAGCTGTTTTTT. This translates into CASRLLWTGELFF.

V gene TRBV29-1 combines with J gene TRBJ2-4; D is possibly TRBD1 (5 bases). The better agreement between TRBJ2-7 and the DNA end casts doubt on the J call. There are 13 residues in the CDR3. Germline V CDR1 and CDR2: SQVTM, ANQGSEA. CDR3 region: CSVSVQGPSEQYF. In DNA, the CDR3 is TGCAGCGTTTCGGTCCAGGGCCCTTCCGAGCAGTACTTC.

This chain links TRBV18 with TRBJ2-7, with TRBD1 matching over 7 bases. J lost 0 bases, V lost 6 bases, and 11 bases had no gene match. The germline V gene encodes CDR1 KGHSH and CDR2 LQKENI. The CDR3 runs 16 residues. The CDR3 bases are TGTGCCAGCTCGCCCAGGGGACAGTCGAACTCCTACGAGCAGTACTTC. Encoded protein: CASSPRGQSNSYEQYF. Full variable domain (outside the CDR3, taken from reference TRBV18 and TRBJ2-7): NAGVMQNPRHLVRRRGQEARLRCSPMKGHSHVYWYRQLPEEGLKFMVYLQKENIIDESGMPKERFSAEFPKEGPSILRIQQVVRGDSAAYFCASSPRGQSNSYEQYFGPGTRLTVT.

On this clonotype itself: One end of the junction fails to match germline, which may point to a read error. The gene calls are TRBV9 and TRBJ2-3; D is perhaps TRBD2 (7 bases). CDR3 size: 14 residues. CDR1 SGDLS and CDR2 YYNGEE come from the germline V gene. The CDR3 DNA is TGTGCCAGCAGCGTAGGGGGGGGCACAGAGACGCAGTATTTT. Encoded protein: CASSVGGGTETQYF.

This chain joins TRBV28 and TRBJ2-7; 7 bases match TRBD2. With 4 bases clipped from V and 6 bases from J, the junction kept 6 bases outside the gene matches. The CDR3 totals 13 residues. CDR1 is MDHEN and CDR2 is SYDVKM in the germline V gene. CDR3 loop: CASSSMGGTEQYF. CDR3 nucleotides: TGTGCCAGCAGTTCGATGGGGGGGACCGAGCAGTACTTC.

This chain uses TRBV20-1 with TRBJ2-4; TRBD1 is a possible D gene (6 bases). The DNA end is more similar to TRBJ2-7, so the J call may be wrong. Germline V CDR1 and CDR2: DFQATT, SNEGSKA (reference sequence). CDR3 size: 12 residues. The CDR3 DNA sequence: TGCAGTGCTGTCCGGGACACCCACGAGCAGTACTTC. It is translated as CSAVRDTHEQYF.

This sequence joins TRBV7-2 and TRBJ2-1; 10 bases are shared with TRBD2. Germline assignment: CDR1 SGHTA and CDR2 FQGNSA. With 6 bases clipped from V and 8 bases from J, the junction kept 10 bases outside the gene matches. This CDR3 is built from 15 residues. CDR3 DNA: TGTGCCAGCAGTCCCTATAGCGGGAGGCCTGATGAGCAGTTCTTC. This gives the protein CASSPYSGRPDEQFF.

This clonotype showed up just a few times. This sequence joins TRBV7-2 and TRBJ2-1; D uncertain. Germline lookup yields CDR1 SGHTA and CDR2 FQGNSA. Trimming cost V 0 bases and J 3 bases, with 9 bases left between them. The CDR3 loop spans 15 amino acids. DNA of the CDR3: TGTGCCAGCAGCTTAGCTGAAGGCAGCTACAATGAGCAGTTCTTC. Translating gives CASSLAEGSYNEQFF.

The chain joins TRBV7-2 to TRBJ2-3; tentative D call: TRBD2 (5 bases). V was trimmed by 5 bases and J by 7 bases, leaving 19 bases between them. In germline, CDR1 is SGHTA, CDR2 FQGNSA. CDR3 size: 15 residues. CDR3 DNA sequence: TGTGCCAGCAGCATCCCTCAGACCCGCGGGTATACGCAGTATTTT. Translation gives CASSIPQTRGYTQYF.

This rearrangement joins TRBV3-1 to TRBJ2-1, with D uncertain. Germline V gene sequence: CDR1 LGHDT, CDR2 YNNKEL (reference sequence). V shed 3 bases and J shed 10 bases, with 10 bases lying between them. The CDR3 sequence is 12 residues long. This chain's CDR3 is CASSHTLREQFF. CDR3 sequence (DNA): TGTGCCAGCAGCCATACACTCCGCGAGCAGTTCTTC.

The chain employs TRBV20-1 and TRBJ2-7; D is possibly TRBD1 (5 bases). Trimming took off 3 bases at V and 5 bases at J, with 11 bases between the two ends. The germline V gene has CDR1 DFQATT and CDR2 SNEGSKA (reference sequence). The CDR3 spans 12 residues. The CDR3 loop reads CSARGRVNEQYF. The CDR3, as DNA: TGCAGTGCTAGGGGCAGGGTCAACGAGCAGTACTTC.

This clonotype was counted between two and nine times. A much larger clonotype is one base distant, so this may be a read error. The J gene is TRBJ1-1, the V gene TRBV6-6; 7 bases match TRBD1. This CDR3 spans 13 amino acids. The germline CDR1 and CDR2 sequences are MNHNY and SVGAGI (reference sequence). J lost 4 bases, V lost 6 bases, and 5 bases had no gene match. The CDR3 DNA sequence: TGTGCCAGCAGCTACAGGGGAAGCACTGAAGCTTTCTTT. This gives the protein CASSYRGSTEAFF.

The V call is TRBV12-3 or TRBV12-4, the J call TRBJ1-4; D gene ambiguous. The CDR3 totals 15 residues. V was clipped by 5 bases and J by 0 bases, with 10 bases between them. For the CDR3, the DNA is TGTGCCAGCAGTCCGTTCGGGGCAACTAATGAAAAACTGTTTTTT. It encodes CASSPFGATNEKLFF.

The V gene is TRBV12-3 or TRBV12-4, the J gene TRBJ1-2; 11 bases map to TRBD1. V was pared by 5 bases and J by 7 bases, with 3 bases of the junction left unmatched. This CDR3 has 13 residues. The CDR3 sequence is CASSGQGAGGYTF. CDR3 sequence (DNA): TGTGCCAGCAGTGGACAGGGGGCCGGTGGCTACACCTTC.

This clonotype was counted only a few times. The chain uses TRBV3-1 and TRBJ1-5; D unclear. Trimming removed 4 bases at V and 4 bases at J, with 11 bases between. The CDR3 covers 14 residues. The V gene's germline CDR1 is LGHDT and CDR2 YNNKEL (reference sequence). CDR3 DNA sequence: TGTGCCAGCAGCCCGCACACACAAAATCAGCCCCAGCATTTT. It yields the protein CASSPHTQNQPQHF.

The J gene is TRBJ2-7, the V gene TRBV4-1, with 8 nucleotides matching TRBD2. CDR3 length: 16 residues. With 0 bases clipped from V and 7 bases from J, the junction kept 11 bases outside the gene matches. In germline, CDR1 is MGHRA, CDR2 YSYEKL. The CDR3 protein is CASSQEEREHYNEQYF. In DNA, the CDR3 is TGCGCCAGCAGCCAAGAGGAGCGGGAGCACTACAATGAGCAGTACTTC.